The entry below gives a single TCR beta chain sequence along with its context. Its antigen is currently unknown. Profiling relied on immunoSEQ multiplex PCR, and the TCRdb table lists in-frame clones only, not all of them. The repertoire consists of 80,000 to 90,000 clones, with around 90% occurring once and the leading ten covering roughly 5.2%. This entry is derived from a study of T cell responses to AZD1222 COVID-19 vaccine. The CDR3 consists of 16 residues. Germline-derived CDR1 and CDR2 are MNHNY and SVGAGI (reference sequence). V shed 5 bases, J shed 5 bases, and the junction held 9 bases outside the gene matches. Findings and caveats of the study: Donors were chiefly white British, with a greater number of females, and clonal diversity was perhaps underestimated. Nearly half of spike-specific TCRs reportedly go after variant regions that carry no mutations.

This TCR came from an adult who received the AZD1222 COVID-19 vaccine. This sequence joins TRBV6-6 and TRBJ2-3; TRBD2 matches at 11 bases. Sequenced material: peripheral blood, taken 28 days after the second AZD1222 dose. DNA of the CDR3: TGTGCCAGCAGTACCACTAGCGGGGGACTTTTAGATACGCAGTATTTT. It specifies CASSTTSGGLLDTQYF.